This paragraph reports one T cell receptor beta chain. As yet, its antigen is unknown. The data derive from a study of cytomegalovirus exposure and HLA in healthy donors. Points from the study as a whole: The Asian-associated ancestry cluster reportedly had fewer N-insertions than the approximately 610-donor mean in a later analysis. Accurate predictions that matched the HLA-A and HLA-B alleles of most subjects were reportedly made from TCR beta sequences.

The J segment lost 4 bases and the V segment lost 8 bases, leaving 7 bases of the junction unmatched. There are 13 residues in the CDR3. Germline lookup yields CDR1 LNHDA and CDR2 SQIVND (reference sequence). In the PCR, 60 Vbeta and 13 Jbeta primers were used. In the original processing: About 11 million of about 88 million unique TCR beta chains were shared, per a later count. This table comes from immunoSEQ multiplex PCR, and its TCRdb copy is limited to in-frame clones, with some not included. V, J and clone size were drawn from that table, and D and trimming were deduced from the DNA. The sample has some 100,000 clones; more than 70% are singletons.

The receptor was isolated from a man between 50 and 59 years old in good health and CMV-seropositive. This chain joins TRBV19 and TRBJ2-7; 8 positions match TRBD1. Sequenced: PBMCs. The CDR3 coding sequence is TGTGCCAGTTCGGACAGGGAACGTTACGAGCAGTACTTC. Protein product: CASSDRERYEQYF.